The rows below give T cell receptor beta chains drawn from one sample of a study of T cells of healthy individuals. Via MiXCR, TCRdb re-called the 5' RACE reads, giving one row per CDR3 protein. The profile shows more than 60,000 distinct CDR3 sequences, roughly 16% of them singletons. Receptors were obtained from a human donor in good health. Both conserved end residues are part of each CDR3. Each record gives: CDR3 length, clone size, J gene, V gene, D gene, CDR3 DNA, CDR3 protein. The D gene is left open where the match is weak. The size field is filled for only some rows; it gives once, few, many or a size class.

>15|.|TRBJ1-4|TRBV28|.
TGTGCCAGCAGTAGCATTACAGGATTGTTTGAAAAACTGTTTTTT
CASSSITGLFEKLFF
>17|few|TRBJ2-5|TRBV7-2|TRBD2
TGTGCCAGCAGCTTAAAATGGCGGGGGGGCGTGGAGGAGACCCAGTACTTC
CASSLKWRGGVEETQYF
>13|many|TRBJ1-2|TRBV29-1|.
TGCAGCGTTGAAGGGACCGGCCTCTATGGCTACACCTTC
CSVEGTGLYGYTF
>17|.|TRBJ2-1|TRBV28|TRBD1
TGTGCCAGCAGCCTAAAGTGGTTCGGGACAGCGAACAATGAGCAGTTCTTC
CASSLKWFGTANNEQFF
>14|many|TRBJ2-3|TRBV7-7|TRBD2
TGTGCTAGCAGCCCCGGGACTAGCACGGATACGCAGTATTTT
CASSPGTSTDTQYF
>15|few|TRBJ1-1|TRBV14|.
TGTGCCAGCAGCTTTACGCCCCGAGGTAACACTGAAGCTTTCTTT
CASSFTPRGNTEAFF
>14|many|TRBJ2-7|TRBV28|.
TGTGCCAGCAGTCAGGCCCAAAGAAGGTACGAGCAGTACTTC
CASSQAQRRYEQYF
>11|.|TRBJ2-5|TRBV7-9|.
TGTGCCAGCAGGAACACGGAGACCCAGTACTTC
CASRNTETQYF
>15|.|TRBJ2-3|TRBV6-5|TRBD2
TGTGCCAGCAGTCGGACTAGCGGGGGGGCCGAGACGCAGTATTTT
CASSRTSGGAETQYF
>16|.|TRBJ2-1|TRBV7-9|TRBD2
TGTGCCAGCAGCCCTCGGACTAGCGGGGAGGGTGATGAGCAGTTCTTC
CASSPRTSGEGDEQFF
>12|many|TRBJ2-1|TRBV29-1|.
TGCAGCGGGGGACAACTAGGGGAAGAGCAGTTCTTC
CSGGQLGEEQFF